These T cell receptor beta chains were read from a single sample in a study of graft-versus-host responses after intestinal transplantation. Libraries were prepared by immunoSEQ multiplex PCR; TCRdb keeps only in-frame clonotypes and omits some of them. The sample yields tens of thousands of clones, 85% to 95% seen once. These receptors' antigens are unknown. Sequenced here: unstimulated CD8+ T cells sorted from spleen or lymph node cells, sampled before intestinal transplant. The receptors come from a human donor who received an intestinal transplant. Both conserved end residues are part of each CDR3. The D gene is left open where the match is weak. Some rows have no size entry. The others give once, few or many, or a class for an expanded clone.

TRBD2 TRBJ2-3 . TRBV6-5 CASSFSGLAGGDTQYF TGTGCCAGCAGTTTCAGCGGGCTAGCGGGGGGAGATACGCAGTATTTT
TRBD2 TRBJ2-3 . TRBV27 CASRPGLAATDTQYF TGTGCCAGCAGACCCGGACTAGCGGCCACAGATACGCAGTATTTT
TRBD2 TRBJ2-5 . TRBV13 CASSLASGVGQETQYF TGTGCCAGCAGCTTAGCAAGCGGGGTAGGACAAGAGACCCAGTACTTC
. TRBJ2-6 few TRBV2 CASRGKSPRANVLTF TGTGCCAGCAGGGGCAAATCCCCGCGGGCCAACGTCCTGACTTTC
. TRBJ2-5 . TRBV5-1 CASSLGVNQETQYF TGCGCCAGCAGCTTGGGTGTCAACCAAGAGACCCAGTACTTC
. TRBJ2-3 . TRBV30 CAWSAAGGHTDTQYF TGTGCCTGGAGTGCGGCAGGTGGGCACACAGATACGCAGTATTTT
. TRBJ1-2 . TRBV5-1 CASSSEDTSYTF TGCGCCAGCAGCTCCGAGGACACTAGCTACACCTTC
. TRBJ1-1 once TRBV9 CASSDLDSNTEAFF TGTGCCAGCAGCGACCTGGACAGCAACACTGAAGCTTTCTTT
. TRBJ1-4 . TRBV18 CASSPPRAAKLFF TGTGCCAGCTCACCACCGAGGGCTGCAAAACTGTTTTTT
TRBD2 TRBJ2-5 . TRBV7-2 CASSHGLAGTGMETQYF TGTGCCAGCAGCCACGGACTAGCGGGGACGGGAATGGAGACCCAGTACTTC
TRBD1 TRBJ2-7 . TRBV4-3 CASSQVGPGQGGEQYF TGCGCCAGCAGCCAAGTGGGACCGGGACAGGGCGGCGAGCAGTACTTC
. TRBJ2-7 . TRBV27 CASSSPKPYEQYF TGTGCCAGCAGTTCACCGAAGCCCTACGAGCAGTACTTC
. TRBJ1-1 once TRBV21-1 CASSKAKIGDTEAFF TGTGCCAGCAGCAAAGCTAAGATAGGGGACACTGAAGCTTTCTTT
TRBD2 TRBJ2-3 . TRBV10-3 CAISEERGLDTQYF TGTGCCATCAGTGAGGAGCGGGGGCTAGATACGCAGTATTTT
TRBD1 TRBJ2-7 . TRBV11-3 CASSHKGQGYSYEQYF TGTGCCAGCAGCCATAAGGGACAGGGATACTCCTACGAGCAGTACTTC
. TRBJ2-7 . TRBV27 CASSSGGEQYF TGTGCCAGCAGTTCCGGGGGCGAGCAGTACTTC
TRBD1 TRBJ1-1 . TRBV5-5 CASSFLNGQGIMNTEAFF TGTGCCAGCAGCTTTCTGAACGGACAGGGTATCATGAACACTGAAGCTTTCTTT
TRBD2 TRBJ2-1 . TRBV7-6 CASSLLAGGDNEQFF TGTGCCAGCAGCTTACTAGCGGGGGGTGACAATGAGCAGTTCTTC
TRBD1 TRBJ1-1 . TRBV11-2 CASSLWGRGRYTEAFF TGTGCCAGCAGCTTGTGGGGCAGGGGGCGTTACACTGAAGCTTTCTTT
TRBD1 TRBJ2-3 . TRBV27 CASSLSGRQGSADTQYF TGTGCCAGCAGTTTATCTGGCCGACAGGGATCCGCAGATACGCAGTATTTT
. TRBJ2-7 . TRBV7-2 CASSLDPGPYEQYF TGTGCCAGCAGCTTAGACCCAGGGCCCTACGAGCAGTACTTC
. TRBJ2-5 . TRBV7-2 CASSQSGDLVETQYF TGTGCCAGCAGCCAATCGGGGGATTTGGTGGAGACCCAGTACTTC
TRBD2 TRBJ2-3 . TRBV27 CASSLAGDTQYF TGTGCCAGCAGTCTAGCGGGAGATACGCAGTATTTT
. TRBJ1-5 . TRBV6-6 CASSYTGGDRSQPQHF TGTGCCAGCAGTTACACTGGGGGAGACAGGAGTCAGCCCCAGCATTTT
TRBD1 TRBJ2-2 . TRBV6-1 CASSVNLRDRLTGELFF TGTGCCAGCAGTGTGAATCTTCGGGACAGGCTCACCGGGGAGCTGTTTTTT
TRBD1 TRBJ2-1 once TRBV6-6 CASSYHGQGRGEQFF TGTGCCAGCAGTTACCACGGACAGGGGCGGGGTGAGCAGTTCTTC
. TRBJ2-1 once TRBV2 CASSEYGQGNEQFF TGTGCCAGCAGTGAATACGGGCAGGGGAATGAGCAGTTCTTC
TRBD1 TRBJ1-2 . TRBV13 CASSAGTGGENYGYTF TGTGCCAGCAGCGCCGGGACAGGGGGCGAAAACTATGGCTACACCTTC
. TRBJ1-6 . TRBV27 CASRAAVAFSPLHF TGTGCCAGCAGGGCAGCGGTGGCTTTCTCACCCCTCCACTTT
. TRBJ1-1 . TRBV7-9 CASSLGDSEAFF TGTGCCAGCAGCTTAGGGGACTCTGAAGCTTTCTTT
. TRBJ2-7 . TRBV27 CASSFGGPSYEQYF TGTGCCAGCAGTTTCGGAGGTCCTTCCTACGAGCAGTACTTC
. TRBJ2-7 once TRBV5-6 CASSLGTTYEQYF TGTGCCAGCAGCTTGGGAACAACCTACGAGCAGTACTTC
TRBD2 TRBJ2-2 . TRBV27 CASSPGGVGELFF TGTGCCAGCAGTCCCGGGGGGGTCGGGGAGCTGTTTTTT
TRBD1 TRBJ2-7 . TRBV19 CASSPVTGGAYEQYF TGTGCCAGTAGTCCGGTGACAGGGGGGGCCTACGAGCAGTACTTC